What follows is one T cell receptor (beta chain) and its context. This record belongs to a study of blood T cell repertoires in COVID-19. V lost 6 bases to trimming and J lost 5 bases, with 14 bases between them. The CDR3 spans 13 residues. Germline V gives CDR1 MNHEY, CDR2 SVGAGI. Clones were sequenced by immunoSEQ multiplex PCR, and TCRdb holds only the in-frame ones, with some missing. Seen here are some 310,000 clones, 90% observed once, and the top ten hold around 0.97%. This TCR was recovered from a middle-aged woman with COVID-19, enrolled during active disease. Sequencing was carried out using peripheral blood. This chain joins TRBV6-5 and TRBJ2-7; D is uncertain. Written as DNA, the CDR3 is TGTGCCAGCAGCTCCCCAACGGTAAACGAGCAGTACTTC. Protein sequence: CASSSPTVNEQYF.